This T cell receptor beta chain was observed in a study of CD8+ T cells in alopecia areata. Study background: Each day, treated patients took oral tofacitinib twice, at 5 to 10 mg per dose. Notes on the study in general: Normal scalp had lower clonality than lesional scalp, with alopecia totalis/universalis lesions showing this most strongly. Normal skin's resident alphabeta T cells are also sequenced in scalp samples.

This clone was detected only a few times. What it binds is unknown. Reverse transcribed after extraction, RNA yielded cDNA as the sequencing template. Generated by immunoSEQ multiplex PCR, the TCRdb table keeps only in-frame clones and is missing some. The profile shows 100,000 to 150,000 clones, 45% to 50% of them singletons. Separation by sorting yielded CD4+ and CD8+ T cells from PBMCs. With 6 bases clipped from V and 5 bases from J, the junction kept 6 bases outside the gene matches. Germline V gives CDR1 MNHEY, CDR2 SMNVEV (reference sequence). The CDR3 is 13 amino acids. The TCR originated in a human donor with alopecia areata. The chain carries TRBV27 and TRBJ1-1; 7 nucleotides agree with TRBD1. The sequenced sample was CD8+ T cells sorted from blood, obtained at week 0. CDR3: CASSPTGETEAFF. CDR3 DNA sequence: TGTGCCAGCAGCCCAACAGGGGAGACTGAAGCTTTCTTT.